This TCR beta chain is from a study of a mutant IDH1 vaccine in newly diagnosed glioma. Study context: Vaccines were begun 4-6 weeks after radiotherapy alone, or with temozolomide cycles. Treated patients comprised about 60% males and 37.5% females, mean age roughly 44 years. Findings of the study overall: Patients showed vaccine-induced immune responses at a rate of under 95%.

Documented time point: week 5, during vaccination. Every single dose of the vaccine, 300 ug of mutant IDH1 20-mer peptide, came with topical imiquimod. The donors' diagnosis was new WHO grade 3 or 4 astrocytoma that was IDH1-mutant and ATRX-lost. V lost 8 bases, J lost 3 bases, and 4 bases stayed unmatched. The CDR3 length is 14 residues. CDR1 is MNHEY and CDR2 is SMNVEV in the germline V gene (reference sequence). Clones were sequenced by immunoSEQ multiplex PCR, and TCRdb holds only the in-frame ones, with some missing. The data hold fewer than 100,000 clones, with 90% to 95% observed a single time. As to this clone: Antigen: not known.

The TCR sequence derives from a woman in her forties or fifties with glioma. The sequencing here drew on PBMCs, taken from a glioma patient whose treatment included an IDH1 peptide vaccine. The chain recombines TRBV27 with TRBJ2-7; 13 positions agree with TRBD2. The DNA for the CDR3 is TGTGCCAGCTCGAGGACTAGCGGGAGCTACGAGCAGTACTTC. This translates into CASSRTSGSYEQYF.